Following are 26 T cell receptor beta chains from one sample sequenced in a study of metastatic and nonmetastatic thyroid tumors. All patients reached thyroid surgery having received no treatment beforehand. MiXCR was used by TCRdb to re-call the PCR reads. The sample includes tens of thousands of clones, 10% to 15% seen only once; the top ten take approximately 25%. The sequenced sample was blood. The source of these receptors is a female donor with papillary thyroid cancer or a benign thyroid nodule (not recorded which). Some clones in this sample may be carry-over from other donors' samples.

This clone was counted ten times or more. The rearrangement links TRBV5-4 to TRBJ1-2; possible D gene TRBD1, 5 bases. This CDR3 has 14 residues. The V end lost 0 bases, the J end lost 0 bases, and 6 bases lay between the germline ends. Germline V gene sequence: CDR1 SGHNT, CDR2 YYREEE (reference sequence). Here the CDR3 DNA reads TGTGCCAGCAGCTTGGAGACAGCTAACTATGGCTACACCTTC. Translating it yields CASSLETANYGYTF. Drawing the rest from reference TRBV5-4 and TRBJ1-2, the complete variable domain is ETGVTQSPTHLIKTRGQQVTLRCSSQSGHNTVSWYQQALGQGPQFIFQYYREEENGRGNFPPRFSGLQFPNYSSELNVNALELDDSALYLCASSLETANYGYTFGSGTRLTVV.

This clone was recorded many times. CDR3: CASSPTRGVTEAFF. The CDR3 nucleotides are TGTGCCAGCTCACCTACTAGGGGGGTCACTGAAGCTTTCTTT. This rearrangement joins TRBV18 to TRBJ1-1; D might be TRBD1 (6 bases). The V and J ends lost 3 bases and 4 bases respectively, with 12 bases between them. The length of the CDR3 is 14 residues. Germline V lookup: CDR1 KGHSH, CDR2 LQKENI.

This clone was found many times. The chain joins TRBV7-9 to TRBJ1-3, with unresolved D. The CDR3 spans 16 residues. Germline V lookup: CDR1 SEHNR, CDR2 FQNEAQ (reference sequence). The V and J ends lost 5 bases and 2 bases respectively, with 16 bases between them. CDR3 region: CASSPRGRETGNTIYF. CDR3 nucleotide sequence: TGTGCCAGCAGCCCGCGAGGGAGGGAGACTGGAAACACCATATATTTT.

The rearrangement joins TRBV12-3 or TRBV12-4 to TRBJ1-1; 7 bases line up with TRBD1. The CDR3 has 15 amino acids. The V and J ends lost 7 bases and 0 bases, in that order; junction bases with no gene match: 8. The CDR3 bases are TGTGCCAGCATCCCCCAGGGGGTCATGAACACTGAAGCTTTCTTT. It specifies CASIPQGVMNTEAFF.

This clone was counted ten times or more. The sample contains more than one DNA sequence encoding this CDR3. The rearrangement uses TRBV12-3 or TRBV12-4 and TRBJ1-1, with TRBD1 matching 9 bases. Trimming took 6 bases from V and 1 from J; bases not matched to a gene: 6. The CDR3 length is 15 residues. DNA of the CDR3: TGTGCCAGCAGCTGGCCGGGACAGGGGAACACTGAAGCTTTCTTT. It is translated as CASSWPGQGNTEAFF.

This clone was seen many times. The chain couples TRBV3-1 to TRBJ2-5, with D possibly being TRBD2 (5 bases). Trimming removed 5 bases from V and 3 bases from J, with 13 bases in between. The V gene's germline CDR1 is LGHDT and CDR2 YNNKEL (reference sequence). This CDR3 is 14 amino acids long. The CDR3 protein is CASSRRTLEETQYF. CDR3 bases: TGTGCCAGCAGCAGAAGGACTTTGGAAGAGACCCAGTACTTC.

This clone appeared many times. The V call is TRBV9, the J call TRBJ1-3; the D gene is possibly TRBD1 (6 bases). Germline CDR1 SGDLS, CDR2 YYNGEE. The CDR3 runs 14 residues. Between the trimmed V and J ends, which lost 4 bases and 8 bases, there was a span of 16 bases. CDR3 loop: CASSPRQAEDTIYF. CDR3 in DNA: TGTGCCAGCAGCCCCCGACAGGCGGAGGACACCATATATTTT.

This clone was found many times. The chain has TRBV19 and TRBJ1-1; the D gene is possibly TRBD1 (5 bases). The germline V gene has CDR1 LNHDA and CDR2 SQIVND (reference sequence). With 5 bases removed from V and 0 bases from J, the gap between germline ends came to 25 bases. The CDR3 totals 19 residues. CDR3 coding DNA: TGTGCCAGTAGTTCTCGATCTCCCTCCTTGACAGTCATGAACACTGAAGCTTTCTTT. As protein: CASSSRSPSLTVMNTEAFF. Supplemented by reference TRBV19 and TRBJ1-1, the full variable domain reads DGGITQSPKYLFRKEGQNVTLSCEQNLNHDAMYWYRQDPGQGLRLIYYSQIVNDFQKGDIAEGYSVSREKKESFPLTVTSAQKNPTAFYLCASSSRSPSLTVMNTEAFFGQGTRLTVV.

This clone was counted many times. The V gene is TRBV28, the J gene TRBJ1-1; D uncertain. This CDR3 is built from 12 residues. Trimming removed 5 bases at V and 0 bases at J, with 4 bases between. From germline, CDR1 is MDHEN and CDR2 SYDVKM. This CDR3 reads CASSDMNTEAFF. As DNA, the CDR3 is TGTGCCAGCAGTGACATGAACACTGAAGCTTTCTTT.

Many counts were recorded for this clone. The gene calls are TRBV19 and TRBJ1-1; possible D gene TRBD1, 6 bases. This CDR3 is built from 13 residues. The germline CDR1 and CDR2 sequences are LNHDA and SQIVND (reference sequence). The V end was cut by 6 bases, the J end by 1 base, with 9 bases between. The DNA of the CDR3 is TGTGCCAGTAGCTCGACAGGGAACACTGAAGCTTTCTTT. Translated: CASSSTGNTEAFF.

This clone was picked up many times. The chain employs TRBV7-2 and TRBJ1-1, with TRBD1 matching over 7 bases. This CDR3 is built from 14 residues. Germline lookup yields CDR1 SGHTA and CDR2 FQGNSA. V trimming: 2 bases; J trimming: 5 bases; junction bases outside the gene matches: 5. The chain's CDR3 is CASSLIRGRTEAFF. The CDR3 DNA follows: TGTGCCAGCAGCTTAATTAGGGGGCGGACTGAAGCTTTCTTT.

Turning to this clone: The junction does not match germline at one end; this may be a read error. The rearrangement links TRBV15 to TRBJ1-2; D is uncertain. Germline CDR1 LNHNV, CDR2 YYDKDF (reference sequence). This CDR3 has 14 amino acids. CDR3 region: CAASRDWPSYGYTF. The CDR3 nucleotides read TGTGCCGCCAGCAGAGATTGGCCTTCCTATGGCTACACCTTC.

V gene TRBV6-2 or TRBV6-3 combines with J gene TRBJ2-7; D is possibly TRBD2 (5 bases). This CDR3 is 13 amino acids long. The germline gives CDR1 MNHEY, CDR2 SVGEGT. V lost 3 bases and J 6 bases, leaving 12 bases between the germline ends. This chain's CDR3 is CASSYPRASEQYF. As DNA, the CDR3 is TGTGCCAGCAGTTATCCGAGGGCTTCCGAGCAGTACTTC.

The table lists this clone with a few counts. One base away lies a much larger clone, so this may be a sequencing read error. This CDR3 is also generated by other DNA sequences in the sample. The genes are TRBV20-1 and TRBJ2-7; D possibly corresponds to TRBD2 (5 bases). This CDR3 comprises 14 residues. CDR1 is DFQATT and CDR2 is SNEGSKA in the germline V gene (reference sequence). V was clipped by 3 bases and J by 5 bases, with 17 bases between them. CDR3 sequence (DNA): TGCAGTGCTAGGGAATCGGGGAAGCTCCACGAGCAGTACTTC. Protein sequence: CSARESGKLHEQYF.

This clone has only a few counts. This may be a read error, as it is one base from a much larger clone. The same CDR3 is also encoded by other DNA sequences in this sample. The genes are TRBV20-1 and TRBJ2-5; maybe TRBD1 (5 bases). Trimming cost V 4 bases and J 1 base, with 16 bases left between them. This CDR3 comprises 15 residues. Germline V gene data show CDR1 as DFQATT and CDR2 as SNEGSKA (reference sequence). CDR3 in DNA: TGCAGTGCTAAGGTCCCCCCTAGGGGCCAAGAGACCCAGTACTTC. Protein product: CSAKVPPRGQETQYF.

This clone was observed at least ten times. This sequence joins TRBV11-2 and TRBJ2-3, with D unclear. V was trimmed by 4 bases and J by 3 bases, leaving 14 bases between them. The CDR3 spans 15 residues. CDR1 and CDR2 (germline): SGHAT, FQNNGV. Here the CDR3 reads CASSSSPGKTDTQYF. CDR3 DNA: TGTGCCAGCAGCTCCTCACCCGGCAAAACAGATACGCAGTATTTT.

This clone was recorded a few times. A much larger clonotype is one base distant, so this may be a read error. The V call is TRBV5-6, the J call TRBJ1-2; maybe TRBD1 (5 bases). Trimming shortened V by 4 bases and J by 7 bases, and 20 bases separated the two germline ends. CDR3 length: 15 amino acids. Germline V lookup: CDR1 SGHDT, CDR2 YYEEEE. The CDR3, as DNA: TGTGCCAGCAGCCCCATCTTAGGGGCAGGGTTTGGCTACACCTTC. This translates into CASSPILGAGFGYTF. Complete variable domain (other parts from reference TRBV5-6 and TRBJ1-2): DAGVTQSPTHLIKTRGQQVTLRCSPKSGHDTVSWYQQALGQGPQFIFQYYEEEERQRGNFPDRFSGHQFPNYSSELNVNALLLGDSALYLCASSPILGAGFGYTFGSGTRLTVV.

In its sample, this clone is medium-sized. The CDR3 here is CAIGTGTGYTF. In nucleotides, the CDR3 is TGTGCCATCGGGACAGGCACTGGCTACACCTTC. This chain uses TRBV6-1 with TRBJ1-2; 8 bases match TRBD1. This CDR3 comprises 11 residues. With 10 bases clipped from V and 7 bases from J, the junction kept 5 bases outside the gene matches. Looked up from germline, CDR1 is MNHNS and CDR2 is SASEGT.

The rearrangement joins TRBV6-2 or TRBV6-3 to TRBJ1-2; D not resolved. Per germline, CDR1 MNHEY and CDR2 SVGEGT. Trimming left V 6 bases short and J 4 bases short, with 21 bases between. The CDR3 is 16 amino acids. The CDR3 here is CASSSAGVRSSYGYTF. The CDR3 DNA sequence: TGTGCCAGCAGCTCAGCCGGCGTGCGATCTAGCTATGGCTACACCTTC.

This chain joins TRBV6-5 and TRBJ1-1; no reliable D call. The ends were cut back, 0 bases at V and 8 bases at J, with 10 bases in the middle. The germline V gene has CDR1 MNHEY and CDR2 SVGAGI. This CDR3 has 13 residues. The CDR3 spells CASSYSGGIEAFF. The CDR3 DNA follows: TGTGCCAGCAGTTACTCAGGAGGCATAGAAGCTTTCTTT.

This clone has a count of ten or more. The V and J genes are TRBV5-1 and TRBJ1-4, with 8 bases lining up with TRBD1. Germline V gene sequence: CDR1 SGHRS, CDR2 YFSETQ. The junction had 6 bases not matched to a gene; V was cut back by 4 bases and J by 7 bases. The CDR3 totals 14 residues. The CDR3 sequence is CASSPGQGGEKLFF. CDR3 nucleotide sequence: TGCGCCAGCAGCCCAGGACAGGGAGGTGAAAAACTGTTTTTT.

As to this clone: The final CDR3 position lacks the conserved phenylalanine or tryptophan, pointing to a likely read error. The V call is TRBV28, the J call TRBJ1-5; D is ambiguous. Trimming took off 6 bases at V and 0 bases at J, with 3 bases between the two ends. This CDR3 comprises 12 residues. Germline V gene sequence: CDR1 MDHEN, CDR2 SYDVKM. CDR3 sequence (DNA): TGTGCCAGCAGCTATAGCAATCAGCCCCAGCATCTT. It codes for CASSYSNQPQHL.

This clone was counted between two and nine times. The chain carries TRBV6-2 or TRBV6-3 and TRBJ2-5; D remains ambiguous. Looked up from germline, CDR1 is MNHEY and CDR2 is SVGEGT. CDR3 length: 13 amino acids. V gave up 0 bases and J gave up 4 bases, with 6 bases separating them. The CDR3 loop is CASSYSWGETQYF. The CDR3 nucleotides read TGTGCCAGCAGTTACTCGTGGGGAGAGACCCAGTACTTC.

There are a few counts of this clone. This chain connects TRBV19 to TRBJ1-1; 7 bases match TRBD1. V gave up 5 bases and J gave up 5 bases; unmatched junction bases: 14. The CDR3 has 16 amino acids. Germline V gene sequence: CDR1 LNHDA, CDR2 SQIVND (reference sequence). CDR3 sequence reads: CASSPFDGQGETEAFF. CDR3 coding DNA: TGTGCCAGTAGTCCGTTCGATGGGCAGGGGGAGACTGAAGCTTTCTTT.

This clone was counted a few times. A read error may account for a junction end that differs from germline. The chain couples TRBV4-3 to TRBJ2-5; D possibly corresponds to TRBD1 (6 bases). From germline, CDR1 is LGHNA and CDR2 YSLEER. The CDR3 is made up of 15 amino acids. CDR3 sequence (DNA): TGCGCCAGCAGCCAACAACAGGGTTTCCAAGAGACCCAGCACTTC. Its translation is CASSQQQGFQETQHF.

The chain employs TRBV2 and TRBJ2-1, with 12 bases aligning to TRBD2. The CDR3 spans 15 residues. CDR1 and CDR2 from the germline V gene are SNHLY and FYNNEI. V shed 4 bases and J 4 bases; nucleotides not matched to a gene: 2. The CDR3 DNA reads TGTGCCAGCAGTGGACTAGCGGGAGTTTACAATGAGCAGTTCTTC. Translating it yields CASSGLAGVYNEQFF.